This entry lists 3 T cell receptor beta chains sequenced from one sample in a study of CD8+ T cells in alopecia areata. Sequencing templates came from extracted RNA that was reverse transcribed into cDNA. Repertoires were generated with immunoSEQ multiplex PCR, while TCRdb's copy carries only in-frame clones and drops some. In total the sample includes approximately 300,000 clones, none of them seen once. Cells that came from pooled cutaneous lymph nodes were sorted using CD4, CD8alpha, NKG2D, NKG2ACE and other markers. Sequencing was done on a sample of CD4+ T cells sorted from a lymph node. Every receptor here comes from a C3H/HeJ mouse with alopecia areata. For this strain, the MHC haplotype corresponds to H2-k.

This clone has more than one count but fewer than ten. Here the gene names and germline are mouse. The CDR3 end lies 4 residues beyond the end of the read and is filled in from the germline J gene. The sample carries other DNA sequences with the same CDR3. This chain uses TRBV13-1 with TRBJ2-5; 9 nucleotides line up with TRBD2. CDR3 size: 14 residues. Trimming took 2 bases from V and 3 from J; bases not matched to a gene: 1. Germline V gene lookup returns CDR1 NSHNY and CDR2 SYGAGN. The covered CDR3 bases are TGTGCCAGCAGTGAGGGGACTGGGCAAGAC. Its protein is CASSEGTGQD. The whole CDR3 protein is CASSEGTGQDTQYF.

This clone has more than one count but fewer than ten. Mouse germline and gene names are used. The CDR3 is cut off 4 residues early in the read; its end comes from the germline J gene. This chain uses TRBV19 with TRBJ1-1, with 7 positions matching TRBD1. CDR3 length equals 12 residues. Looked up from germline, CDR1 is FNHDT and CDR2 is SITEND (reference sequence). This CDR3 is CASSWDRTEVFF. CDR3 DNA, as far as it was read: TGTGCCAGCAGTTGGGACAGAACA.

In the case of this clone: Mouse germline and gene names are used. The read ends 4 residues early relative to the CDR3; the germline J gene fills the gap. The V and J genes are TRBV17 and TRBJ2-7; D is perhaps TRBD1 (6 bases). This CDR3 contains 14 residues. Germline values: CDR1 MNHDT, CDR2 YYDKIL. The chain's CDR3 is CASSVRDKKYEQYF. The covered CDR3 bases are TGTGCTAGCAGTGTCCGGGACAAAAAATAT.